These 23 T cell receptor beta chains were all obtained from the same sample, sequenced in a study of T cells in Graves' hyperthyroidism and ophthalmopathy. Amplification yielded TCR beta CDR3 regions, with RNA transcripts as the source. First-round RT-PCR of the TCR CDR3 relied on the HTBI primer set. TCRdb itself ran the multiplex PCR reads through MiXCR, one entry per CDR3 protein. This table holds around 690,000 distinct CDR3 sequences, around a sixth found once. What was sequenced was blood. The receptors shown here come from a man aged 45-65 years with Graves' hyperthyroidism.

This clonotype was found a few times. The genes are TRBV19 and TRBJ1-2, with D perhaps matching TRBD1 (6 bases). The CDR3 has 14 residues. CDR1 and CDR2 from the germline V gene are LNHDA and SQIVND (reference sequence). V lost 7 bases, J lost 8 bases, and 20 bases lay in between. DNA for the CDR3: TGTGCCAGTACTGGGGGCACACAACTAGGAGGCTACACCTTC. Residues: CASTGGTQLGGYTF. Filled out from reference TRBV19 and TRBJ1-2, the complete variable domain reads DGGITQSPKYLFRKEGQNVTLSCEQNLNHDAMYWYRQDPGQGLRLIYYSQIVNDFQKGDIAEGYSVSREKKESFPLTVTSAQKNPTAFYLCASTGGTQLGGYTFGSGTRLTVV.

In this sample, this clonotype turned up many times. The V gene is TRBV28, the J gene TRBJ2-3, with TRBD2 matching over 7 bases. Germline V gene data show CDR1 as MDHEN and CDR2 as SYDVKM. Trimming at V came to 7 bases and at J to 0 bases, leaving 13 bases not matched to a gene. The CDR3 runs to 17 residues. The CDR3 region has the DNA TGTGCCAGCACGAGGAGCGGGACTCTCTCTAGCACAGATACGCAGTATTTT. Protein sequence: CASTRSGTLSSTDTQYF.

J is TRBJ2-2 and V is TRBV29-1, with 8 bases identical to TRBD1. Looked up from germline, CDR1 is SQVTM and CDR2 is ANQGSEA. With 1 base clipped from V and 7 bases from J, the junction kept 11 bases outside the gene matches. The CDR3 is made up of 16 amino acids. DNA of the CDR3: TGCAGCGTTGAAGCTTTCCAGGGGGCAGCGGACGGGGAGCTGTTTTTT. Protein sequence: CSVEAFQGAADGELFF.

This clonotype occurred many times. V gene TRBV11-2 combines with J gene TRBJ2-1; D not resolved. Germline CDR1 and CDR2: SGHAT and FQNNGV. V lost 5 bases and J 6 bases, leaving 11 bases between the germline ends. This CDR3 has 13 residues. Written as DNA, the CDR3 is TGTGCCAGCAGCCCTCCACTGAGCAATGAGCAGTTCTTC. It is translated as CASSPPLSNEQFF. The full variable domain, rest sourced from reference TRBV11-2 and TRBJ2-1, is EAGVAQSPRYKIIEKRQSVAFWCNPISGHATLYWYQQILGQGPKLLIQFQNNGVVDDSQLPKDRFSAERLKGVDSTLKIQPAKLEDSAVYLCASSPPLSNEQFFGPGTRLTVL.

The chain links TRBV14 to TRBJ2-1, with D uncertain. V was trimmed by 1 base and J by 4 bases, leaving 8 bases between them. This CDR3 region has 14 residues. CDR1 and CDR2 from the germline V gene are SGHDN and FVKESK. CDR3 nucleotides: TGTGCCAGCAGCCAAGTTATCACTTACAATGAGCAGTTCTTC. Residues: CASSQVITYNEQFF. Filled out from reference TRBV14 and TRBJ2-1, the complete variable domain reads EAGVTQFPSHSVIEKGQTVTLRCDPISGHDNLYWYRRVMGKEIKFLLHFVKESKQDESGMPNNRFLAERTGGTYSTLKVQPAELEDSGVYFCASSQVITYNEQFFGPGTRLTVL.

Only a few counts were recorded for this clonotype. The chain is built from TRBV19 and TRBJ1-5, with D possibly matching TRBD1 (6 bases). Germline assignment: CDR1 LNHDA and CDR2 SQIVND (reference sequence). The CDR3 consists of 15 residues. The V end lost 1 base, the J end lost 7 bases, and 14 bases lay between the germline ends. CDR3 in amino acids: CASSIGTGTRQPQHF. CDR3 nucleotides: TGTGCCAGTAGTATAGGCACAGGGACGAGACAGCCCCAGCATTTT.

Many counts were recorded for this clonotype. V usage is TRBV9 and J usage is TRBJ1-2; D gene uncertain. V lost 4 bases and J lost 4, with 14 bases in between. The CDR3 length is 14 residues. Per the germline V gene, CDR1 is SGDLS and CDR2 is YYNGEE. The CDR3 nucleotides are TGTGCCAGCAGCCCAACGACGGTGTCCTATGGCTACACCTTC. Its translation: CASSPTTVSYGYTF.

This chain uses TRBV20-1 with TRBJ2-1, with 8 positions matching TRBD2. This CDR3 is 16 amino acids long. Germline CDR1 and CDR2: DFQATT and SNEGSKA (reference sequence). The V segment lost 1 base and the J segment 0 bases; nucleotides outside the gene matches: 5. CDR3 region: CSARVIGRASYNEQFF. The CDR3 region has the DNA TGCAGTGCTAGAGTTATCGGGAGGGCCTCCTACAATGAGCAGTTCTTC.

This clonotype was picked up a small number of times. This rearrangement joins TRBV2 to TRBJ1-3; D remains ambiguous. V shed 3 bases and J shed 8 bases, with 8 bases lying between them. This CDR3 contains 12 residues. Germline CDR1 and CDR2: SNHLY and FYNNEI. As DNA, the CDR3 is TGTGCCAGCAGTGACAGGATCGACACCATATATTTT. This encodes CASSDRIDTIYF.

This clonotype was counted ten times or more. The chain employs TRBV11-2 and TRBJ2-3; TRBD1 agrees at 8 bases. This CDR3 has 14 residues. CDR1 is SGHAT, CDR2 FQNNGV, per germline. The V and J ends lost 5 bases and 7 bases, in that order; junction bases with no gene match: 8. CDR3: CASSETGAANTQYF. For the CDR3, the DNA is TGTGCCAGCAGCGAGACAGGGGCGGCAAATACGCAGTATTTT.

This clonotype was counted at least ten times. The DNA of the CDR3 is TGTGCCAGCAGCTCCATTACTAGCGGGGATCCTGGTAAAGATACGCAGTATTTT. This gives the protein CASSSITSGDPGKDTQYF. The gene calls are TRBV11-2 and TRBJ2-3, with 10 bases lining up with TRBD2. This CDR3 spans 18 amino acids. Trimming at V came to 4 bases and at J to 5 bases, leaving 15 bases not matched to a gene. Germline lookup yields CDR1 SGHAT and CDR2 FQNNGV.

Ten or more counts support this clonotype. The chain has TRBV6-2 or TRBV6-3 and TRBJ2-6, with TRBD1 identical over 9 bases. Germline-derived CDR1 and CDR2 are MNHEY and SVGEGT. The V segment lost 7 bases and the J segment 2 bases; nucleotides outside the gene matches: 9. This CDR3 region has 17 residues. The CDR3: CASTLRTGEAGANVLTF. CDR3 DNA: TGTGCCAGCACCCTAAGGACAGGGGAGGCTGGGGCCAACGTCCTGACTTTC.

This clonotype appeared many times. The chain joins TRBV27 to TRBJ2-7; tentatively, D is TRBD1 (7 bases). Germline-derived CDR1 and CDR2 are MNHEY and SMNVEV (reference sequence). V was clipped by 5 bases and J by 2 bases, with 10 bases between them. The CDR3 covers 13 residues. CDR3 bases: TGTGCCAGCAGTATCAGGGGGGCCTACGAGCAGTACTTC. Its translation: CASSIRGAYEQYF.

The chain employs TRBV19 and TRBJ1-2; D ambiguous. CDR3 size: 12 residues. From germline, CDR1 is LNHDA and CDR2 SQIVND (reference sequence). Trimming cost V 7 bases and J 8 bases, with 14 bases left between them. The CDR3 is CASKLGSGGYTF. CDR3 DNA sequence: TGTGCCAGTAAATTGGGATCGGGAGGCTACACCTTC.

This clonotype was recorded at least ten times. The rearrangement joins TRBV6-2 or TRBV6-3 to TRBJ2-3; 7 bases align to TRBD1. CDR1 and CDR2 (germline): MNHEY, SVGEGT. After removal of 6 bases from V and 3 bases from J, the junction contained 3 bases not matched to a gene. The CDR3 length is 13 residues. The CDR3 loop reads CASRLTGTDTQYF. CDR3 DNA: TGTGCCAGCAGATTGACAGGGACAGATACGCAGTATTTT.

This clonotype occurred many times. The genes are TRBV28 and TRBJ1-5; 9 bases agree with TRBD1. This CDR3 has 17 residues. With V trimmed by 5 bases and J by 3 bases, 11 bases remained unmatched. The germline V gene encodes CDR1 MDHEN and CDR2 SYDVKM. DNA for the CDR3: TGTGCCAGCAGTCTCCTCAGGACAGGGGATTACAATCAGCCCCAGCATTTT. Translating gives CASSLLRTGDYNQPQHF. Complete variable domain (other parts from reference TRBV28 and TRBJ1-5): DVKVTQSSRYLVKRTGEKVFLECVQDMDHENMFWYRQDPGLGLRLIYFSYDVKMKEKGDIPEGYSVSREKKERFSLILESASTNQTSMYLCASSLLRTGDYNQPQHFGDGTRLSIL.

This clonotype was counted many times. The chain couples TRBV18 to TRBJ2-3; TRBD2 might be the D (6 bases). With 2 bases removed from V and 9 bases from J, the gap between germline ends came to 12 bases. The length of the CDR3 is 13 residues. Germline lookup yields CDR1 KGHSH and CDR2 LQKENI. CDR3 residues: CASSPSGRGTQYF. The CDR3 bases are TGTGCCAGCTCACCAAGCGGGCGAGGGACGCAGTATTTT.

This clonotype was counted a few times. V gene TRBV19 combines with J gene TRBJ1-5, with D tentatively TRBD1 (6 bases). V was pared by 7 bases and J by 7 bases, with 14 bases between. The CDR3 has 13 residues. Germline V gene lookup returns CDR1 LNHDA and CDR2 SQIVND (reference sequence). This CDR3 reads CASTQMGGQPQHF. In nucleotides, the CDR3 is TGTGCCAGTACCCAAATGGGGGGCCAGCCCCAGCATTTT.

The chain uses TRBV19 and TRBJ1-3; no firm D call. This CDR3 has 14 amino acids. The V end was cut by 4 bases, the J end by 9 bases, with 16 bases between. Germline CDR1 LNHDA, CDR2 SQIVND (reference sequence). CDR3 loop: CASSTNLGGITIYF. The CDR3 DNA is TGTGCCAGTAGTACAAATCTAGGAGGGATCACCATATATTTT.

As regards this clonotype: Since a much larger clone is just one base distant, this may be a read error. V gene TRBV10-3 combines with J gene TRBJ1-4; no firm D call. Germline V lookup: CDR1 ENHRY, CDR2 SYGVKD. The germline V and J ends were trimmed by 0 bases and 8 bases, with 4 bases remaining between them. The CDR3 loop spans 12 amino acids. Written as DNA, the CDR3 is TGTGCCATCAGTGAGTCGACAGAAAAACTGTTTTTT. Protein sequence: CAISESTEKLFF.

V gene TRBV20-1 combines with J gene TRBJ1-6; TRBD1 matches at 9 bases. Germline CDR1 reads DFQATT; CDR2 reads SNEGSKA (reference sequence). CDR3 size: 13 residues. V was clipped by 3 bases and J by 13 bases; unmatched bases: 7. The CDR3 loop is CSARTGGKGPLHF. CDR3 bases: TGCAGTGCTAGGACAGGGGGAAAAGGGCCCCTCCACTTT.

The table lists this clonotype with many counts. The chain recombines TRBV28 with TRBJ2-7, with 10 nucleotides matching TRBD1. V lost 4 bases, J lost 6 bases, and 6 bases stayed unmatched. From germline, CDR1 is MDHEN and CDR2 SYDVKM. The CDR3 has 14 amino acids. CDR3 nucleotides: TGTGCCAGCAGTTCTGCGGACAGGGGGTTCGAGCAGTACTTC. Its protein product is CASSSADRGFEQYF. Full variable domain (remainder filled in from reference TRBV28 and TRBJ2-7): DVKVTQSSRYLVKRTGEKVFLECVQDMDHENMFWYRQDPGLGLRLIYFSYDVKMKEKGDIPEGYSVSREKKERFSLILESASTNQTSMYLCASSSADRGFEQYFGPGTRLTVT.

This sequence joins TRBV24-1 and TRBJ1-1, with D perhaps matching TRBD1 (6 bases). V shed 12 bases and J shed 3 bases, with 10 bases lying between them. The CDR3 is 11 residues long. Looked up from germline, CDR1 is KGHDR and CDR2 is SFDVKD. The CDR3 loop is CAGGRDTEAFF. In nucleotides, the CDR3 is TGTGCCGGGGGCAGGGACACTGAAGCTTTCTTT.